This T cell receptor beta chain is from a study of Graves' ophthalmopathy and Graves' hyperthyroidism (dated by TCRdb to between 2018 and 2020). Regarding the complete study: Peripheral blood was collected at initial diagnosis, before any treatment. TCR beta repertoire signatures were used to distinguish Graves' ophthalmopathy from Graves' hyperthyroidism and to predict progression to ophthalmopathy. In total, over 130 blood samples were TCR-sequenced: approximately 40 ophthalmopathy, some 80 hyperthyroidism and approximately 17 hyperthyroidism-to-ophthalmopathy patients. To explore V-J signatures that distinguish ophthalmopathy from hyperthyroidism, a discovery set of about a hundred patients was enrolled, made up of over 40 with ophthalmopathy and 57 with stable hyperthyroidism. The independent validation cohort included 18 hyperthyroidism patients plus 17 patients who later progressed from hyperthyroidism to ophthalmopathy. In over 5 hyperthyroidism patients, the T-cell repertoire of thyroid tissue was compared with the T-cell repertoire of blood. Following sampling, methimazole starting at 30 mg daily was administered to hyperthyroidism patients, and high-dose intravenous methylprednisolone was administered to ophthalmopathy patients. Study-level results and caveats: Sample size was not statistically predetermined, and group allocation was not concealed from the investigators. Ophthalmopathy was separated from stable hyperthyroidism by the 13-signature model with about 85% sensitivity and 81% to 84% specificity in cross-validation and with 80%/75% in the test set. Most expanded thyroid clonotypes with frequency above 0.001 were also detected in blood, suggesting blood repertoires may reflect the thyroid immune response. In validation, the model predicted ophthalmopathy progression with about 71% sensitivity and less than 80% specificity; more than ten predicted patients were CT-confirmed with GO in a median of 6.5 months.

Ophthalmopathy patients were characterized by moderately to severely active disease, a Clinical Activity Score of at least 3, a NOSPECS grade of at least 4, and a disease duration under 3 months. Patients were excluded if they had other autoimmune diseases, uncontrolled infections, pregnancy or lactation. Clinical symptoms, serum thyroxine, TRAb, thyroid ultrasound and orbital computed tomography were used for diagnosis. Ficoll-Paque density gradient centrifugation was used to isolate PBMCs from approximately 10 ml of fresh peripheral blood. Total RNA was extracted with Trizol reagent and quality-checked on an Agilent 2100 Bioanalyzer. For repertoire sequencing, TCR beta CDR3 regions were amplified from RNA transcripts. The first round of RT-PCR was done with HTBI primers and the Qiagen OneStep RT-PCR kit, and was followed by a second round of multiplex PCR, then size selection and purification. Libraries were sequenced paired-end with 100 bp reads on an Illumina HiSeq2000. As for how the authors treated the data: SOAPnuke was used to process the reads, throwing out any read that had adapters, had uncalled bases, had a mean Phred below 15, or lacked an exact constant-primer or identifier match. High-quality paired reads were merged with COPE v1.2.5. Each unique nucleotide sequence was defined as a clonotype, and clonotypes were aligned to IMGT TRB V, D and J references with MiTCR v1.1. Only V-J combinations with frequency above 0.0001 were analysed, covering over 99% of repertoires. A TCR clonal expansion and chaos score per V-J combination was defined as the ratio of F50 clonal expansion to chaos observed in the TCRdist matrix. Welch's t-statistics and random forest were used to narrow the features down to 10 to 15 V-J combinations, which were then fed into a naive Bayes classifier. Thyroid-blood repertoire similarity was quantified with the Morisita-Horn index. TCRdb reran the public reads through fastp at Q25 and MiXCR, keeping productive beta chains. Under each unique CDR3 protein, matching rows form one entry showing the most common genes and DNA. Here the V and J calls rest on TCRdb's processing, not on the authors' analysis. The sample has approximately 700,000 distinct CDR3 sequences on record, 35% to 50% of them singletons. The top ten clonotypes cover over 2.5% of the sample.

This clonotype has at least ten counts. The antigen this receptor binds is unknown. Base qualities were left out, and no much larger clone turns up one base away. Sequenced material: peripheral blood. The receptor's source is an adult man with Graves' ophthalmopathy.

In nucleotide form, the sequence is TGCAGCGCCGCACCTGACAGGGGGAACGAGCAGTACTTC. Translation gives CSAAPDRGNEQYF. The chain is encoded by TRBV29-1 joined to TRBJ2-7; 9 central bases correspond to TRBD1. As encoded in the germline V gene, CDR1 is SQVTM while CDR2 is ANQGSEA. Trimming removed 7 bases from V and 5 bases from J; the gene matches leave 9 bases unexplained. There are 13 amino acids in the CDR3, from cysteine to phenylalanine inclusive. Only the CDR3 DNA stays, 39 bases, in frame from base 1.